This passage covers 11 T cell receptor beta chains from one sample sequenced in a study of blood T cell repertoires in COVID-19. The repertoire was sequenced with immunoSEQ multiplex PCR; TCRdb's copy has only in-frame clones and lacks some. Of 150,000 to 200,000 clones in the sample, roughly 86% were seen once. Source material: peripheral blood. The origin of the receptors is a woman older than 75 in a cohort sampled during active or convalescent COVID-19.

CDR3 in amino acids: CASSPDRGEGDIQYF. The CDR3, as DNA: TGTGCCAGCAGTCCCGATCGGGGGGAGGGGGACATTCAGTACTTC. This sequence joins TRBV6-5 and TRBJ2-4, with a tentative D call TRBD2 (7 bases). This CDR3 contains 15 residues. Deletions cut 5 bases from V and 8 bases from J, with 19 bases between. Germline V lookup: CDR1 MNHEY, CDR2 SVGAGI.

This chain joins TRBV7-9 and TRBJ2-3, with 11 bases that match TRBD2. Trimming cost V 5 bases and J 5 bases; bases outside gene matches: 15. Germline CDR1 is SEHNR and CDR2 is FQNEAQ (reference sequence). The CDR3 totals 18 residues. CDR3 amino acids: CASSPNLGTSGKGDTQYF. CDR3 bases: TGTGCCAGCAGCCCCAACCTCGGGACTAGCGGTAAAGGAGATACGCAGTATTTT.

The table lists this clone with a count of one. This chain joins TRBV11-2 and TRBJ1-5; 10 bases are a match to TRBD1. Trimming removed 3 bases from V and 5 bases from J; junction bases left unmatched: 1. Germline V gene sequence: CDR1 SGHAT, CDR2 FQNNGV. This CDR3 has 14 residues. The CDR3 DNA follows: TGTGCCAGCAGCTTGACAGGGGGCGATCAGCCCCAGCATTTT. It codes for CASSLTGGDQPQHF.

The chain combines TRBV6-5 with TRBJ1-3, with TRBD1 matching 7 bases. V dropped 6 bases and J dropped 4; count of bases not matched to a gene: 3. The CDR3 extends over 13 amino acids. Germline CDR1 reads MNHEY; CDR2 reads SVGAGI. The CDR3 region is CASRQGRGNTIYF. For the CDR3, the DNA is TGTGCCAGCAGACAGGGGCGGGGAAACACCATATATTTT.

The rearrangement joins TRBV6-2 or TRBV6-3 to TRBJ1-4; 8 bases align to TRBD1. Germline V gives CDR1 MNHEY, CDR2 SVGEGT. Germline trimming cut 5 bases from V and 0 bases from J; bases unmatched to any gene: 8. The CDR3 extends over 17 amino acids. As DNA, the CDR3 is TGTGCCAGCAGTCCCCGGACAGGGCCCGCAACTAATGAAAAACTGTTTTTT. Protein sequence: CASSPRTGPATNEKLFF.

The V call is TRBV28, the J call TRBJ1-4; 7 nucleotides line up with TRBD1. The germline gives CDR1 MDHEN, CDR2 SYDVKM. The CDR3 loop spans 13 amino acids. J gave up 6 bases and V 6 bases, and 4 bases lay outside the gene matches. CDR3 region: CASSIDRDEKLFF. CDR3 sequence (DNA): TGTGCCAGCAGCATCGACAGGGATGAAAAACTGTTTTTT.

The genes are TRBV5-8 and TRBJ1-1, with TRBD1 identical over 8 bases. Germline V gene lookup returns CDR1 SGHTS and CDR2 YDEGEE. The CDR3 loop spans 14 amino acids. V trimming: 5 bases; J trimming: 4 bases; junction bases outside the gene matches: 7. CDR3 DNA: TGTGCCAGCAGGACTACAGGGGGAAGCACTGAAGCTTTCTTT. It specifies CASRTTGGSTEAFF.

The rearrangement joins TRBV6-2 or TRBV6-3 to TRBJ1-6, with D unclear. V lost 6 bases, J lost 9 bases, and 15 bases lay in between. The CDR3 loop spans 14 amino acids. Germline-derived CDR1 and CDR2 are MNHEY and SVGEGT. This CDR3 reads CASSPDLRSSPLHF. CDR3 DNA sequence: TGTGCCAGCAGCCCAGACCTCCGGAGTTCACCCCTCCACTTT.

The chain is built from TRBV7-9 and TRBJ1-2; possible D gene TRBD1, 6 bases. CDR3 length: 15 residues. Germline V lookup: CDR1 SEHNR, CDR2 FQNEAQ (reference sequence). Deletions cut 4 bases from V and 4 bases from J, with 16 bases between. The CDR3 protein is CASSSSGEGVYGYTF. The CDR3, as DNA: TGTGCCAGCAGCTCCTCGGGGGAGGGGGTCTATGGCTACACCTTC.

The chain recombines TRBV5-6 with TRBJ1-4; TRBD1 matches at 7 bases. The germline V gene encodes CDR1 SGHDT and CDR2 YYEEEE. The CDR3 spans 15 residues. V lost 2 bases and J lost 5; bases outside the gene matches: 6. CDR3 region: CASSFQGQRNEKLFF. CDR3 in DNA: TGTGCCAGCAGCTTTCAGGGACAGAGGAATGAAAAACTGTTTTTT.

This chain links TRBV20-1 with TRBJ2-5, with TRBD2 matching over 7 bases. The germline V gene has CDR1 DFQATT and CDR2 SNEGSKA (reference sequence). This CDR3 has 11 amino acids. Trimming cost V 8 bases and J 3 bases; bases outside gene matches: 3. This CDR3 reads CSSGAEETQYF. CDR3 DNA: TGCAGTAGCGGGGCAGAAGAGACCCAGTACTTC.